One sample yielded the 27 T cell receptor beta chains listed below, sequenced in a study of human T cells and chemical hapten exposure. Unfractionated whole blood yielded total RNA. MiXCR, run by TCRdb on the 5' RACE reads, gives a single entry per CDR3 protein. This table holds more than 140,000 distinct CDR3 sequences, about 4% found once. These receptors were obtained from a female donor in good health.

This clonotype was observed at least ten times. The rearrangement uses TRBV5-1 and TRBJ2-3; 7 bases are shared with TRBD2. The CDR3 consists of 16 residues. Germline CDR1 SGHRS, CDR2 YFSETQ. The V gene end was trimmed by 0 bases and the J gene end by 3 bases; junction bases not matched to a gene: 7. CDR3 in amino acids: CASSLEWGGRTDTQYF. The CDR3 DNA reads as TGCGCCAGCAGCTTGGAATGGGGAGGGCGGACAGATACGCAGTATTTT.

This clonotype is medium-sized (0.01 to 0.1%) within its sample. The chain combines TRBV20-1 with TRBJ1-5; D call uncertain. Germline V gene data show CDR1 as DFQATT and CDR2 as SNEGSKA (reference sequence). V lost 0 bases to trimming and J lost 6 bases, with 15 bases between them. The CDR3 sequence is 15 residues long. The CDR3 spells CSARDQGTEGQPQHF. The CDR3 nucleotides are TGCAGTGCTAGAGATCAAGGCACAGAAGGTCAGCCCCAGCATTTT.

This clonotype occurred many times. The chain uses TRBV12-3 or TRBV12-4 and TRBJ1-1, with D unclear. CDR3 length equals 13 residues. V was shortened by 7 bases and J by 4 bases, with 13 bases between the two germline ends. The CDR3 DNA reads TGTGCCAGCATTACGGACCTCGGCACTGAAGCTTTCTTT. Translating gives CASITDLGTEAFF.

This clonotype was seen ten or more times. V gene TRBV20-1 combines with J gene TRBJ2-5; 10 bases agree with TRBD1. With 0 bases clipped from V and 1 base from J, the junction kept 2 bases outside the gene matches. CDR3 size: 15 residues. In germline, CDR1 is DFQATT, CDR2 SNEGSKA (reference sequence). In DNA form, the CDR3 reads TGCAGTGCTAGAGATAGGGACAGGGGCCAAGAGACCCAGTACTTC. Encoded protein: CSARDRDRGQETQYF.

This clonotype occurred a few times. The gene calls are TRBV20-1 and TRBJ2-7; the D is unclear. V gave up 5 bases and J gave up 4 bases, with 12 bases separating them. CDR1 and CDR2 (germline): DFQATT, SNEGSKA (reference sequence). The CDR3 is 12 residues long. The CDR3 is CSASRRSYEQYF. DNA of the CDR3: TGCAGTGCTTCAAGACGGTCGTACGAGCAGTACTTC.

This clonotype was seen at least ten times. The genes are TRBV19 and TRBJ2-1; D gene ambiguous. Per germline, CDR1 LNHDA and CDR2 SQIVND (reference sequence). V lost 1 base to trimming and J lost 5 bases, with 9 bases between them. This CDR3 has 14 residues. The CDR3 sequence: CASSIAHRDNEQFF. CDR3 coding DNA: TGTGCCAGTAGTATAGCCCACCGAGACAATGAGCAGTTCTTC.

This clonotype appeared many times. The genes are TRBV27 and TRBJ1-5; TRBD1 is a possible D gene (5 bases). The V and J ends lost 4 bases and 0 bases respectively, with 16 bases between them. In germline, CDR1 is MNHEY, CDR2 SMNVEV (reference sequence). This CDR3 is built from 17 residues. The CDR3 protein is CASSSKPRTLSNQPQHF. The CDR3 region has the DNA TGTGCCAGCAGTTCGAAGCCTCGGACACTTAGCAATCAGCCCCAGCATTTT.

This clonotype was seen many times. The chain combines TRBV7-9 with TRBJ2-7; 8 nucleotides line up with TRBD1. The CDR3 loop spans 15 amino acids. Germline V gene sequence: CDR1 SEHNR, CDR2 FQNEAQ (reference sequence). With V trimmed by 4 bases and J by 5 bases, 10 bases remained unmatched. The CDR3 DNA follows: TGTGCCAGCAGCTCCCGACAGGGGACGGTCAACGAGCAGTACTTC. It specifies CASSSRQGTVNEQYF.

This clonotype was observed many times. The V and J genes are TRBV14 and TRBJ1-1; D is uncertain. This CDR3 spans 15 amino acids. Trimming took 1 base from V and 4 from J, leaving 13 bases between them. Germline loops: CDR1 SGHDN, CDR2 FVKESK. The CDR3 bases are TGTGCCAGCAGCCAAGTTGCTCTGCTTACCACTGAAGCTTTCTTT. Translation: CASSQVALLTTEAFF.

This clonotype was found a few times. The chain links TRBV20-1 to TRBJ2-3; D uncertain. The CDR3 sequence is 15 residues long. Germline loops: CDR1 DFQATT, CDR2 SNEGSKA (reference sequence). Trimming shortened V by 3 bases and J by 10 bases, and 23 bases separated the two germline ends. This CDR3 reads CSASSSRISLWAQYF. CDR3 bases: TGCAGTGCTAGTAGTTCAAGGATCTCCCTATGGGCGCAGTATTTT.

The chain employs TRBV28 and TRBJ1-1; weak D call: TRBD1 (5 bases). V was pared by 7 bases and J by 7 bases, with 13 bases between. The CDR3 sequence is 12 residues long. Germline V gene lookup returns CDR1 MDHEN and CDR2 SYDVKM. CDR3 region: CASTSPTDEAFF. DNA of the CDR3: TGTGCCAGCACCAGCCCGACAGATGAAGCTTTCTTT.

This clonotype was seen at least ten times. The chain links TRBV3-1 to TRBJ2-2; unclear D gene. The germline CDR1 and CDR2 sequences are LGHDT and YNNKEL (reference sequence). Trimming stripped 0 bases from V and 5 bases from J, with 19 bases between. The length of the CDR3 is 18 residues. The CDR3 protein is CASSQDVTFRLGTGELFF. The CDR3 nucleotides read TGTGCCAGCAGCCAAGACGTGACGTTCAGGCTAGGAACCGGGGAGCTGTTTTTT.

Only a few counts were recorded for this clonotype. The rearrangement links TRBV5-4 to TRBJ2-3, with a tentative D call TRBD2 (7 bases). This CDR3 is built from 17 residues. Germline assignment: CDR1 SGHNT and CDR2 YYREEE (reference sequence). Between the trimmed V and J ends, which lost 2 bases and 3 bases, there was a span of 19 bases. The CDR3 reads CASSFQDGGLRTDTQYF. The CDR3 DNA reads TGTGCCAGCAGCTTTCAGGACGGGGGGCTAAGGACAGATACGCAGTATTTT.

Points on this clonotype: It may be a read error: a sequence one base away is much more abundant. J is TRBJ1-3 and V is TRBV12-3 or TRBV12-4; D possibly corresponds to TRBD1 (6 bases). The CDR3 has 15 residues. The V end lost 6 bases, the J end lost 2 bases, and 14 bases lay between the germline ends. The CDR3 DNA is TGTGCCAGCAGCCAAATAGGGGGGACTGGAAACACCATATATTTT. It translates to CASSQIGGTGNTIYF.

This clonotype was recorded many times. The chain joins TRBV5-4 to TRBJ1-1; D gene unclear. The V gene lost 2 bases and the J gene lost 0 bases, with 23 bases spanning the gap. The germline CDR1 and CDR2 sequences are SGHNT and YYREEE (reference sequence). The CDR3 is 19 amino acids. CDR3 DNA sequence: TGTGCCAGCAGCTTTTATTATGTGGGGAATGAGGCTATGAACACTGAAGCTTTCTTT. Translating it yields CASSFYYVGNEAMNTEAFF. Filled out from reference TRBV5-4 and TRBJ1-1, the complete variable domain reads ETGVTQSPTHLIKTRGQQVTLRCSSQSGHNTVSWYQQALGQGPQFIFQYYREEENGRGNFPPRFSGLQFPNYSSELNVNALELDDSALYLCASSFYYVGNEAMNTEAFFGQGTRLTVV.

This clonotype was seen ten or more times. The V and J genes are TRBV10-3 and TRBJ1-1; 8 positions match TRBD1. V lost 8 bases and J lost 3; bases outside the gene matches: 8. This CDR3 region has 14 residues. Per germline, CDR1 ENHRY and CDR2 SYGVKD. The CDR3 sequence is CAIGSGGTYTEAFF. CDR3 nucleotide sequence: TGTGCCATCGGCTCAGGGGGCACATACACTGAAGCTTTCTTT.

This clonotype was observed at least ten times. The chain employs TRBV6-6 and TRBJ1-2; D ambiguous. The CDR3 totals 18 residues. In germline, CDR1 is MNHNY, CDR2 SVGAGI (reference sequence). The V end was cut by 5 bases, the J end by 4 bases, with 26 bases between. The CDR3 protein is CASSDLLFNPQFSYGYTF. CDR3 in DNA: TGTGCCAGCAGTGACCTCCTCTTTAACCCGCAATTTTCCTATGGCTACACCTTC.

The sample holds many counts of this clonotype. The chain recombines TRBV4-3 with TRBJ1-5, with TRBD1 matching 9 bases. After removal of 3 bases from V and 3 bases from J, the junction contained 3 bases not matched to a gene. CDR1 and CDR2 from the germline V gene are LGHNA and YSLEER. The CDR3 has 15 amino acids. The CDR3 spells CASSQYRGPNQPQHF. In DNA, the CDR3 is TGCGCCAGCAGCCAGTACAGGGGGCCCAATCAGCCCCAGCATTTT.

This clonotype was counted many times. J is TRBJ2-6 and V is TRBV7-9; D ambiguous. Germline CDR1 is SEHNR and CDR2 is FQNEAQ (reference sequence). Deletions cut 5 bases from V and 4 bases from J, with 9 bases between. CDR3 length: 14 amino acids. The CDR3 sequence: CASSPPVGANVLTF. CDR3 in DNA: TGTGCCAGCAGCCCCCCTGTAGGGGCCAACGTCCTGACTTTC.

The V call is TRBV6-1, the J call TRBJ1-2; D call uncertain. The length of the CDR3 is 16 residues. V lost 6 bases to trimming and J lost 1 base, with 18 bases between them. CDR1 and CDR2 from the germline V gene are MNHNS and SASEGT. The CDR3 loop is CASRGSGHVNNYGYTF. DNA of the CDR3: TGTGCCAGCAGGGGATCAGGCCACGTGAATAACTATGGCTACACCTTC.

This clonotype was counted ten times or more. The chain is built from TRBV7-9 and TRBJ2-1, with D possibly TRBD1 on 5 matching bases. Germline loops: CDR1 SEHNR, CDR2 FQNEAQ (reference sequence). Trimming took 5 bases from V and 6 from J, leaving 14 bases between them. This CDR3 is 14 amino acids long. CDR3 region: CASSPRRGFNEQFF. The CDR3 DNA is TGTGCCAGCAGCCCCCGTAGGGGTTTCAATGAGCAGTTCTTC.

The chain uses TRBV7-7 and TRBJ1-5; D is uncertain. CDR1 SSHAT and CDR2 FNYEAQ come from the germline V gene (reference sequence). The CDR3 runs 17 residues. The CDR3 DNA reads as TGTGCTAGCCGCGGACCTGTGCGGCCCAAGGACAATCAGCCCCAGCATTTT. Amino acid sequence: CASRGPVRPKDNQPQHF.

This clonotype was seen more than once but under ten times. CDR3 loop: CASSIDRSSKNIQYF. In DNA form, the CDR3 reads TGTGCCAGCAGCATAGACCGGTCCTCCAAAAACATTCAGTACTTC. The chain carries TRBV7-2 and TRBJ2-4; D gene unclear. V was pared by 5 bases and J by 2 bases, with 13 bases between. This CDR3 comprises 15 residues. Germline V gene sequence: CDR1 SGHTA, CDR2 FQGNSA.

In this sample, this clonotype turned up many times. V is TRBV7-2 and J is TRBJ2-1; the D gene is possibly TRBD1 (5 bases). CDR1 SGHTA and CDR2 FQGNSA come from the germline V gene. This CDR3 is 12 amino acids long. V was shortened by 8 bases and J by 10 bases, with 15 bases between the two germline ends. The CDR3 spells CASGAQGVEQFF. The CDR3 coding sequence is TGTGCCAGCGGAGCCCAGGGTGTAGAGCAGTTCTTC.

This clonotype was detected a few times. This chain uses TRBV5-4 with TRBJ2-2; a possible D gene is TRBD2 (5 bases). Trimming cost V 8 bases and J 5 bases, with 28 bases left between them. The CDR3 sequence is 18 residues long. Germline V CDR1 and CDR2: SGHNT, YYREEE (reference sequence). The CDR3 region is CARELAWKAHRTTGELFF. The CDR3 nucleotides are TGTGCCAGAGAATTGGCTTGGAAAGCTCACCGGACTACCGGGGAGCTGTTTTTT.

This clonotype has a count of ten or more. The CDR3 DNA reads as TGCGCCAGCAGCTTGAACGGCAGGGAAGAGACCCAGTACTTC. This encodes CASSLNGREETQYF. This chain links TRBV5-1 with TRBJ2-5; TRBD1 is a possible D gene (5 bases). CDR3 length equals 14 residues. Germline assignment: CDR1 SGHRS and CDR2 YFSETQ. The ends were cut back, 1 base at V and 3 bases at J, with 10 bases in the middle.

This clonotype has at least ten counts. The rearrangement uses TRBV5-4 and TRBJ2-1, with D maybe TRBD2 (7 bases). Germline assignment: CDR1 SGHNT and CDR2 YYREEE (reference sequence). The ends were cut back, 6 bases at V and 1 base at J, with 20 bases in the middle. The CDR3 length is 17 residues. This CDR3 reads CASTKSPGRGSYNEQFF. The CDR3 DNA reads TGTGCCAGCACCAAATCTCCAGGGAGGGGGTCCTACAATGAGCAGTTCTTC.